This paragraph reports one TCR beta chain. Germline V gives CDR1 SGDLS, CDR2 YYNGEE. This CDR3 has 14 amino acids. V dropped 1 base and J dropped 0 bases, with 6 bases sitting between them. The study sequenced TCR beta in blood CD8+ and CD4+ T cells. The CD8+ and CD4+ T cells were negatively isolated, with the TEMRA cells enriched by FACS. This specimen belongs to a study of CD8 T cells in Susac syndrome. It was with random hexamers that roughly 0.45 to 1 ug RNA was reverse transcribed. Amplification of TCR beta CDR3 spanned 54 Vbeta and 13 Jbeta via immunoSEQ multiplex PCR. TCRdb itself ran the immunoSEQ multiplex PCR reads through MiXCR, one entry per CDR3 protein. The data contain 250,000 or so distinct CDR3 sequences, about 93% of them seen just once; the ten biggest clones take up about 0.071%.

The genes are TRBV9 and TRBJ2-3; unclear D gene. Sequenced input: CD4+ T cells from PBMCs. This clonotype was obtained from a human donor with multiple sclerosis. The CDR3 loop reads CASSVSPSTDTQYF. DNA of the CDR3: TGTGCCAGCAGCGTATCTCCTAGCACAGATACGCAGTATTTT.